These T cell receptor beta chains were read from a single sample in a study of cytomegalovirus exposure and HLA in healthy donors. The method was immunoSEQ multiplex PCR; TCRdb's version includes in-frame clones alone and lacks a portion of them. Of approximately 170,000 clones listed, over 80% were seen once; the top ten hold under 5%. Input material: PBMCs. These receptors came from a woman aged 45-59 years in good health and CMV-seropositive. Both conserved end residues are part of each CDR3. The D gene is left open where the match is weak. Only part of the rows carry a size: once, few, many, or a class if the clone is expanded.

abundance	v_gene	j_gene	d_gene	CDR3nt	CDR3aa
.	TRBV5-4	TRBJ1-5	.	TGTGCCAGCAGCTTGGACCAGGGTCCCAATCAGCCCCAGCATTTT	CASSLDQGPNQPQHF
.	TRBV6-5	TRBJ2-7	TRBD1	TGTGCCAGCCGGGACAGCTCCTACGAGCAGTACTTC	CASRDSSYEQYF
.	TRBV20-1	TRBJ2-7	.	TGCAGTGCTATAGGATCGGGAGAGCAGTACTTC	CSAIGSGEQYF
once	TRBV10-3	TRBJ2-7	TRBD1	TGTGCCATCAGTGAGTCGGGACAGGGTTATAACGAGCAGTACTTC	CAISESGQGYNEQYF
.	TRBV6-5	TRBJ2-2	.	TGTGCCAGCGCAAGCTCGGACACCGGGGAGCTGTTTTTT	CASASSDTGELFF
.	TRBV11-2	TRBJ1-1	TRBD1	TGTGCCAGCAGCTCCCTTTCAGGGGGGAACACTGAAGCTTTCTTT	CASSSLSGGNTEAFF
once	TRBV2	TRBJ1-5	.	TGTGCCAGCAGCGCCCATCTATTTCCTCGGCCCCAGCATTTT	CASSAHLFPRPQHF
.	TRBV9	TRBJ2-5	.	TGTGCCAGCAGCGTAGTCGGTCGGGAGACCCAGTACTTC	CASSVVGRETQYF
.	TRBV4-2	TRBJ1-1	.	TGTGCCAGCAGCCAATTCGCCCAGGGTCTCACTGAAGCTTTCTTT	CASSQFAQGLTEAFF
.	TRBV10-3	TRBJ1-1	.	TGTGCCATCAGTACCTTGGACTTAAGCGAGACTGAAGCTTTCTTT	CAISTLDLSETEAFF
once	TRBV9	TRBJ2-5	TRBD2	TGTGCCAGCAGCCCCGGACTAGCGGGAGGGGGACGGGAGACCCAGTACTTC	CASSPGLAGGGRETQYF
once	TRBV19	TRBJ2-1	.	TGTGCCAGTAGTATAAATGCACAGGGGACTAATGAGCAGTTCTTC	CASSINAQGTNEQFF
few	TRBV19	TRBJ2-3	.	TGTGCCAGTAAATCCGGGAGCCCCACAGATACGCAGTATTTT	CASKSGSPTDTQYF
.	TRBV7-2	TRBJ2-1	TRBD2	TGTGCCAGCAGCTTAGCGACTAGCGGGAGAATAAATGAGCAGTTCTTC	CASSLATSGRINEQFF
.	TRBV6-1	TRBJ2-7	TRBD2	TGTGCCAGCACCCCGACGGGGAGGGATTACGAGCAGTACTTC	CASTPTGRDYEQYF
few	TRBV27	TRBJ2-7	.	TGTGCCAGCAGGTCCACAGGGATCAACGAGCAGTACTTC	CASRSTGINEQYF
.	TRBV29-1	TRBJ1-1	TRBD1	TGCAGCACTGGGACAGCCTCAAACACTGAAGCTTTCTTT	CSTGTASNTEAFF
.	TRBV19	TRBJ1-1	.	TGTGCCAGTAGTACTCAAACAGGGACTGAAGCTTTCTTT	CASSTQTGTEAFF
.	TRBV19	TRBJ2-5	.	TGTGCCAGTAGTCAAGGGGGGGGTGGAGAGACCCAGTACTTC	CASSQGGGGETQYF
few	TRBV2	TRBJ2-7	TRBD2	TGTGCCAGCAGTGAGGGACTAGCGGGGGGGCTTGAGCAGTACTTC	CASSEGLAGGLEQYF
few	TRBV5-6	TRBJ1-5	TRBD1	TGTGCCAGCAGTCGACAGGGTCTCAATCAGCCCCAGCATTTT	CASSRQGLNQPQHF
.	TRBV7-9	TRBJ1-2	TRBD1	TGTGCCAGCATCCACCGGGACAGGGAGGGAGGCTACACCTTC	CASIHRDREGGYTF
.	TRBV7-9	TRBJ2-7	TRBD2	TGTGCCAGCAGCCTACTAGCGGGAGGAAGTTACGAGCAGTACTTC	CASSLLAGGSYEQYF
.	TRBV7-9	TRBJ2-7	.	TGTGCCAGCAGCTTCAGACTAGAGGCAGGCGAGCAGTACTTC	CASSFRLEAGEQYF
.	TRBV5-4	TRBJ1-5	TRBD1	TGTGCCAGCAGCTATACAGGGGGCACGGACAATCAGCCCCAGCATTTT	CASSYTGGTDNQPQHF
.	TRBV10-3	TRBJ2-2	TRBD1	TGTGCCAGTATGCTAGGACAGGGGAACACCGGGGAGCTGTTTTTT	CASMLGQGNTGELFF
few	TRBV13	TRBJ2-5	TRBD2	TGTGCCAGCAGCCAGACGACTAGCGGGAAAACAGAGACCCAGTACTTC	CASSQTTSGKTETQYF
once	TRBV7-9	TRBJ1-4	.	TGTGCCAGCAGCTTACCCTATGAAAAACTGTTTTTT	CASSLPYEKLFF
.	TRBV10-1	TRBJ2-7	.	TGCGCCAGCAGTGAAGGCGGCGACGAGCAGTACTTC	CASSEGGDEQYF
.	TRBV6-1	TRBJ1-2	TRBD1	TGTGCCAGCAGGATGGGACAGGGGGAGGTCTACGGCTACACCTTC	CASRMGQGEVYGYTF
.	TRBV28	TRBJ2-3	.	TGTGCCAGCACCGGGCAGGGGACAACAGATACGCAGTATTTT	CASTGQGTTDTQYF
.	TRBV19	TRBJ2-3	.	TGTGCCAGTAGTATAAGAGGTGGCTGGGCAGATACGCAGTATTTT	CASSIRGGWADTQYF
.	TRBV30	TRBJ1-5	TRBD1	TGTGCCTGTGGGACAGGGGCTTGGCAGCCCCAGCATTTT	CACGTGAWQPQHF
.	TRBV18	TRBJ2-1	TRBD2	TGTGCCAGCTCCCCCATGGGGGGGACGGATGAGCAGTTCTTC	CASSPMGGTDEQFF
.	TRBV6-5	TRBJ2-7	.	TGTGCCAGCAGCCAGGGCGGCAGGGGCGAGCAGTACTTC	CASSQGGRGEQYF
.	TRBV7-9	TRBJ2-3	.	TGTTCCAGCAGCTTTCGTGAAGTCGGGGCAGATACGCAGTATTTT	CSSSFREVGADTQYF
.	TRBV9	TRBJ2-2	TRBD2	TGTGCCAGCAGCGCCCACCTAGCGGGGGGGAAGACCGGGGAGCTGTTTTTT	CASSAHLAGGKTGELFF
.	TRBV7-2	TRBJ1-2	TRBD1	TGTGCCAGCAGCCCGTGGACAGGGGGCGACTATGGCTACACCTTC	CASSPWTGGDYGYTF
once	TRBV30	TRBJ2-2	.	TGTGCCTGGATCGCAGGGAACACCGGGGAGCTGTTTTTT	CAWIAGNTGELFF
.	TRBV5-4	TRBJ2-3	TRBD2	TGTGCCAGCAGCTACCAGCGGGGTGGGGCAGATACGCAGTATTTT	CASSYQRGGADTQYF
.	TRBV5-4	TRBJ2-5	.	TGTGCCAGCAGCTTGGGTGGACAGCTTAGGGAGACCCAGTACTTC	CASSLGGQLRETQYF
.	TRBV14	TRBJ2-1	.	TGTGCCAGCAGCCAAGTCGGCCAAACGCTGGGGGGTGAGCAGTTCTTC	CASSQVGQTLGGEQFF
.	TRBV19	TRBJ2-7	TRBD2	TGTGCCAGTAGTACCGGACTAGAATTCTACGAGCAGTACTTC	CASSTGLEFYEQYF
.	TRBV29-1	TRBJ1-3	.	TGCAGCGCTGAGGAGGTCTCTGGAAACACCATATATTTT	CSAEEVSGNTIYF
few	TRBV10-3	TRBJ2-3	TRBD1	TGTGCCATCAGTGGCCGCCAGGGGGCGGATACGCAGTATTTT	CAISGRQGADTQYF
few	TRBV7-2	TRBJ2-3	TRBD2	TGTGCCAGCAGCATACTAGCGGGGCGCACAGATACGCAGTATTTT	CASSILAGRTDTQYF
once	TRBV7-2	TRBJ2-1	TRBD2	TGTGCCAGCAGCGCAACCCGTCCTAGCGGTGAGCAGTTCTTC	CASSATRPSGEQFF
.	TRBV5-1	TRBJ1-2	.	TGCGCCAGCAGCTCAGAGGGTCCGGGCTCCTATGGCTACACCTTC	CASSSEGPGSYGYTF
.	TRBV6-6	TRBJ1-2	.	TGTGCCAGCACCGACGGGGGGGCGGTCTATGGCTACACCTTC	CASTDGGAVYGYTF
.	TRBV7-2	TRBJ2-1	.	TGTGCCAGCAGCTTAGCAGTTGCGGGGGCCCTCTTC	CASSLAVAGALF